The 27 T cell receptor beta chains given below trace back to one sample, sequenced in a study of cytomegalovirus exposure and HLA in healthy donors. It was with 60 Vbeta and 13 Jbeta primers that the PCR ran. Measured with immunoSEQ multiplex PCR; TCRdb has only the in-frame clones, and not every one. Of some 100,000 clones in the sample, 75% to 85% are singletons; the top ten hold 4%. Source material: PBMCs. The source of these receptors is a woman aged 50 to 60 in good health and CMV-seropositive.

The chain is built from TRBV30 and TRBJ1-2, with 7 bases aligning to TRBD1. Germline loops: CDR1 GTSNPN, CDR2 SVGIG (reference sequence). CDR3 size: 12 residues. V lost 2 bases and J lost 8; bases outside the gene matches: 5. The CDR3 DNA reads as TGTGCCTGGAGTTTGGAGGGGGCAGGCTACACCTTC. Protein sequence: CAWSLEGAGYTF.

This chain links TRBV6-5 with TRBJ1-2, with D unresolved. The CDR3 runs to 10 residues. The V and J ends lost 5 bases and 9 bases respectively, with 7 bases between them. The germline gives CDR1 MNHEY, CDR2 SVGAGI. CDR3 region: CASSGLSYTF. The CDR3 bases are TGTGCCAGCAGTGGGCTTAGCTACACCTTC.

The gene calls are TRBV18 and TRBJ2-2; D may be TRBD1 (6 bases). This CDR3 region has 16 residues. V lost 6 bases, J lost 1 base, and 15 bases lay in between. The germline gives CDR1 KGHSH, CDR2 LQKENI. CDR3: CASSPRGTLNTGELFF. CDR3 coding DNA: TGTGCCAGCTCCCCAAGGGGGACACTGAACACCGGGGAGCTGTTTTTT.

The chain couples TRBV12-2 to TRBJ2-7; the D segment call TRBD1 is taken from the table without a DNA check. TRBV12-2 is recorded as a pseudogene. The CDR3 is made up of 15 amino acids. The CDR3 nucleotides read TGTGCAAGTCGCCCCCGCCGGGACAGGGGCGACGAGCAGTACTTC. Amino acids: CASRPRRDRGDEQYF.

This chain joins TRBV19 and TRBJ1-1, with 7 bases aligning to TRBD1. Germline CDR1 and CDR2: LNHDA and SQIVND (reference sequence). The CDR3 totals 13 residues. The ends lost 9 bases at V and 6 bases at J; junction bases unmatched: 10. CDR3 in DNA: TGTGCCAGCACCGGACAGGCCCTGGCTGAAGCTTTCTTT. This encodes CASTGQALAEAFF.

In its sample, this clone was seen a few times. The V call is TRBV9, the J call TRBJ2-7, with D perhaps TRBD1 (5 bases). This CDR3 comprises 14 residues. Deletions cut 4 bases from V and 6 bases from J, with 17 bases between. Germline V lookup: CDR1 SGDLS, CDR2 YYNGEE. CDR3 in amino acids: CASSLRNGAGEQYF. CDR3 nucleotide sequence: TGTGCCAGCAGCCTTCGCAATGGGGCTGGCGAGCAGTACTTC.

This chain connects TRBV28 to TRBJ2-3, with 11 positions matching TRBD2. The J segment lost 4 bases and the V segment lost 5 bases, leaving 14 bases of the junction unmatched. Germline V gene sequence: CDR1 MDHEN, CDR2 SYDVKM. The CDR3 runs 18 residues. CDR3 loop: CASSPLSVLAGVADTQYF. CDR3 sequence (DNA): TGTGCCAGCAGTCCCCTTTCCGTACTAGCGGGAGTGGCAGATACGCAGTATTTT.

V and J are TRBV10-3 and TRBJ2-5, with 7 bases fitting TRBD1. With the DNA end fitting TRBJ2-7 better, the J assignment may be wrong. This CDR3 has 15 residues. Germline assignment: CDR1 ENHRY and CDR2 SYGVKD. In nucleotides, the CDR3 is TGTGCCATCAGTGACCGGGACAGAGCTTCCTACGAGCAGTACTTC. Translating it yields CAISDRDRASYEQYF.

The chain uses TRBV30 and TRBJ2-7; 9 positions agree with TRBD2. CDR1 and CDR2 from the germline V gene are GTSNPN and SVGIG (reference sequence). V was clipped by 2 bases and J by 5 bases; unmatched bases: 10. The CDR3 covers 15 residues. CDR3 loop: CAWSPPDLAGNEQYF. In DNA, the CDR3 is TGTGCCTGGAGTCCCCCCGATCTAGCGGGAAACGAGCAGTACTTC.

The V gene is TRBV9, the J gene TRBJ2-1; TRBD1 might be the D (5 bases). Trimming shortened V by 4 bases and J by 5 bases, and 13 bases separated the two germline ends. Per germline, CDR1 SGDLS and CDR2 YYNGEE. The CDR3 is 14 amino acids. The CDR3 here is CASSRPGRDNEQFF. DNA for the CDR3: TGTGCCAGCAGCCGCCCCGGCAGGGACAATGAGCAGTTCTTC.

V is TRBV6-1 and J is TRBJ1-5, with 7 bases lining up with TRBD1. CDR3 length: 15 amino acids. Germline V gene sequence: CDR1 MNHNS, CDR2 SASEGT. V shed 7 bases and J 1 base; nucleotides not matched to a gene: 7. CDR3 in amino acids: CASIVQGRSNQPQHF. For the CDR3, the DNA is TGTGCCAGCATCGTACAGGGGAGAAGCAATCAGCCCCAGCATTTT.

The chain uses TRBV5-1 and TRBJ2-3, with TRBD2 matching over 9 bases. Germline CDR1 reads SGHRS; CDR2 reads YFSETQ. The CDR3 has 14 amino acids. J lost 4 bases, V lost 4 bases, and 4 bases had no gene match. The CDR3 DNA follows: TGCGCCAGCAGCGGTCTAGCGGGATCAGATACGCAGTATTTT. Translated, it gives CASSGLAGSDTQYF.

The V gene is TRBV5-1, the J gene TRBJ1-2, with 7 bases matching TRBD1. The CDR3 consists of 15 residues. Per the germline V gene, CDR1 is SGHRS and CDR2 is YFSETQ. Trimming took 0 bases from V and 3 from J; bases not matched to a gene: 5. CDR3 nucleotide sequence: TGCGCCAGCAGCTTGGGGGACAGCACACACTATGGCTACACCTTC. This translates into CASSLGDSTHYGYTF.

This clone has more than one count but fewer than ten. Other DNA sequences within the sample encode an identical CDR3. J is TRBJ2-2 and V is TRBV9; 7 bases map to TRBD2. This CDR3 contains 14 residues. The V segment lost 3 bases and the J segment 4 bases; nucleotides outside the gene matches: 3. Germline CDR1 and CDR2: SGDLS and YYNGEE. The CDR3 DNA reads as TGTGCCAGCAGCGGGACGGGGGGCACCGGGGAGCTGTTTTTT. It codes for CASSGTGGTGELFF.

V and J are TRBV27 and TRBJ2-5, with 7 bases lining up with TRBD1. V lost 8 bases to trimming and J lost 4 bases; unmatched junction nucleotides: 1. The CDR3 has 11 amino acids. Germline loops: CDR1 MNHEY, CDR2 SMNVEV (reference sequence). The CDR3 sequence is CASSGGETQYF. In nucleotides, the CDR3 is TGTGCCAGCTCAGGGGGAGAGACCCAGTACTTC.

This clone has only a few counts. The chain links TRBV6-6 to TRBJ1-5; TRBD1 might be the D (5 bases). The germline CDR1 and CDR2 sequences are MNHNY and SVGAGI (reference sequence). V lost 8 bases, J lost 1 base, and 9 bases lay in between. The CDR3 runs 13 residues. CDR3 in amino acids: CASGRQSNQPQHF. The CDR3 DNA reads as TGTGCCAGCGGCAGACAGAGCAATCAGCCCCAGCATTTT.

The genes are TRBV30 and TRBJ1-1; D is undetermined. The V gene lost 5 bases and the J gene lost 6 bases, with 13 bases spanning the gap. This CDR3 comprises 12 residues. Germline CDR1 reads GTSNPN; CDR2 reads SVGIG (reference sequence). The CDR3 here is CAWRSYSSEAFF. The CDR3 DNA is TGTGCCTGGCGATCGTACAGTTCTGAAGCTTTCTTT.

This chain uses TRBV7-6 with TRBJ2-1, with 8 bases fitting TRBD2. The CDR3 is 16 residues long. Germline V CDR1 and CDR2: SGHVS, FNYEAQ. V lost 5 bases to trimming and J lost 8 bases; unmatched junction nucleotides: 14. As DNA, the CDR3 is TGTGCCAGCAGCGACCCAGGGGCGGGAGGAGTATATGAGCAGTTCTTC. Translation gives CASSDPGAGGVYEQFF.

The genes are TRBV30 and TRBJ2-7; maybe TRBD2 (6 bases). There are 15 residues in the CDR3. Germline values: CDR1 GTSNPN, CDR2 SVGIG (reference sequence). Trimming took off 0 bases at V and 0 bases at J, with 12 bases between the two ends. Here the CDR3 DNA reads TGTGCCTGGAGTGTAGGGTACGGGGGCTCCTACGAGCAGTACTTC. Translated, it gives CAWSVGYGGSYEQYF. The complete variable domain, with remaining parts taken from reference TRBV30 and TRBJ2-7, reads SQTIHQWPATLVQPVGSPLSLECTVEGTSNPNLYWYRQAAGRGLQLLFYSVGIGQISSEVPQNLSASRPQDRQFILSSKKLLLSDSGFYLCAWSVGYGGSYEQYFGPGTRLTVT.

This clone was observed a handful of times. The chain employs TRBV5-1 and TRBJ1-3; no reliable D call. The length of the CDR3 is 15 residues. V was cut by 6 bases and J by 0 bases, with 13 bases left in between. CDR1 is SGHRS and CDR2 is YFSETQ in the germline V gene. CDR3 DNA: TGCGCCAGCACCATGGACGGGAGCTCTGGAAACACCATATATTTT. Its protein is CASTMDGSSGNTIYF.

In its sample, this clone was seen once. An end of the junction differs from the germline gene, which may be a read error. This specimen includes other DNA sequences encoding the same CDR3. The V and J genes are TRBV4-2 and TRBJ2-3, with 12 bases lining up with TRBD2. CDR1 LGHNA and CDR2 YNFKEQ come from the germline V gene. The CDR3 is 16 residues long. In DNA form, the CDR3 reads TGTGCCAGCAGCCAGCCTACTAGCGGGAGGACAGACACGCAGTATTTT. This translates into CASSQPTSGRTDTQYF.

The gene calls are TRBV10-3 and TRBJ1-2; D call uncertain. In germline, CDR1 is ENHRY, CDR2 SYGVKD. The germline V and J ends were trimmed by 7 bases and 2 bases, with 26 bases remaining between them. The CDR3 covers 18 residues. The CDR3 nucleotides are TGTGCCATCATTACCGGTCAGATTGACGGGAAGGAGAACTATGGCTACACCTTC. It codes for CAIITGQIDGKENYGYTF.

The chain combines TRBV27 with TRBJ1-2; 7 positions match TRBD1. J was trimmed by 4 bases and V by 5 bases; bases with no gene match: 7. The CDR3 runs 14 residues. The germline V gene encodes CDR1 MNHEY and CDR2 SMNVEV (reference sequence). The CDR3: CASSIQGTSYGYTF. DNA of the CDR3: TGTGCCAGCAGTATACAGGGGACGAGCTATGGCTACACCTTC.

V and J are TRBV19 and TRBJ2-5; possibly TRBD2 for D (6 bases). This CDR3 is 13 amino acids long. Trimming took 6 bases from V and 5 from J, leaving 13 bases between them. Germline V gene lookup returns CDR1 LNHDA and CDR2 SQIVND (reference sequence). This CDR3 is CASRPWGVETQYF. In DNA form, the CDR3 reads TGTGCCAGTAGACCGTGGGGGGTCGAGACCCAGTACTTC.

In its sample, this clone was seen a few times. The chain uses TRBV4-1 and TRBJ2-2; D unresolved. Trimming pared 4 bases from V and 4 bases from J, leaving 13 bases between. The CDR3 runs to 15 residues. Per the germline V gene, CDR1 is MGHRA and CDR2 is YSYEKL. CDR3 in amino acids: CASSRGETPTGELFF. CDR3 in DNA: TGCGCCAGCAGCCGCGGTGAGACCCCCACCGGGGAGCTGTTTTTT.

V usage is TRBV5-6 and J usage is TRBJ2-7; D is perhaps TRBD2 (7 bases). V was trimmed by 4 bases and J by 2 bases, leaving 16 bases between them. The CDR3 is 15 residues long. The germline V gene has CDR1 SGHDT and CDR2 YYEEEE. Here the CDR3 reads CASSRGGRGTYEQYF. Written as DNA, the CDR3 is TGTGCCAGCAGCCGAGGGGGGCGGGGGACCTACGAGCAGTACTTC.

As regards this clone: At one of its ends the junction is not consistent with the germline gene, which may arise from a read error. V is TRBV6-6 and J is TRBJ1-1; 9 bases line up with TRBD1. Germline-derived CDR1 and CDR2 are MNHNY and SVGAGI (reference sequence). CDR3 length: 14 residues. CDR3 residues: CASSRDRVNAEAFF. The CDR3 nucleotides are TGTGCCAGCAGTCGGGACAGGGTGAACGCTGAAGCTTTCTTT.